One and the same sample provided the 7 T cell receptor beta chains below, sequenced in a study of blood T cell dynamics during melanoma immunotherapy. The time point: week 3, after first cycle of checkpoint inhibitor. Assay: immunoSEQ multiplex PCR; the TCRdb copy retains only in-frame clones and omits some. This table holds about 19,000 clones, 70% to 90% found once. The source was blood, collected from a patient treated with checkpoint blockade. All receptors derive from a human donor with melanoma.

The chain is built from TRBV19 and TRBJ1-6; D is uncertain. Per the germline V gene, CDR1 is LNHDA and CDR2 is SQIVND (reference sequence). The V end lost 11 bases, the J end lost 10 bases, and 18 bases lay between the germline ends. This CDR3 spans 13 amino acids. The CDR3 coding sequence is TGTGCCTCTTTGGAAGGGATTGGGTCACCCCTCCACTTT. Translating it yields CASLEGIGSPLHF. Combining the CDR3 with reference TRBV19 and TRBJ1-6 gives the whole variable domain DGGITQSPKYLFRKEGQNVTLSCEQNLNHDAMYWYRQDPGQGLRLIYYSQIVNDFQKGDIAEGYSVSREKKESFPLTVTSAQKNPTAFYLCASLEGIGSPLHFGNGTRLTVT.

The chain couples TRBV7-8 to TRBJ2-3; no clear D gene. The CDR3 runs to 13 residues. The V end was cut by 6 bases, the J end by 4 bases, with 11 bases between. Germline assignment: CDR1 SGHVS and CDR2 FQNEAQ. The CDR3 DNA follows: TGTGCCAGCAGAGTGGGTCTCGCAGATACGCAGTATTTT. Protein sequence: CASRVGLADTQYF.

V is TRBV7-3 and J is TRBJ1-3, with a possible D match to TRBD1 (5 bases). Germline V gene data show CDR1 as SGHTA and CDR2 as FQGTGA. Trimming cost V 8 bases and J 0 bases, with 17 bases left between them. The CDR3 extends over 16 amino acids. The CDR3 here is CASVGLYSSSGNTIYF. As DNA, the CDR3 is TGTGCCAGCGTGGGGCTTTACTCTAGCTCTGGAAACACCATATATTTT.

This chain joins TRBV19 and TRBJ2-7; possibly TRBD2 for D (6 bases). The CDR3 length is 15 residues. CDR1 LNHDA and CDR2 SQIVND come from the germline V gene (reference sequence). V was pared by 1 base and J by 3 bases, with 13 bases between. The CDR3 nucleotides read TGTGCCAGTAGTATAGCGGGAGTAGAGGGCTACGAGCAGTACTTC. Translation gives CASSIAGVEGYEQYF.

The chain combines TRBV6-1 with TRBJ1-2; a possible D gene is TRBD1 (5 bases). CDR3 length: 14 amino acids. Germline assignment: CDR1 MNHNS and CDR2 SASEGT. Trimming removed 6 bases at V and 5 bases at J, with 16 bases between. The CDR3 DNA follows: TGTGCCAGCAGGAACGCAGGGAGACTTTATGGCTACACCTTC. It translates to CASRNAGRLYGYTF.

The rearrangement links TRBV28 to TRBJ2-1, with 9 bases aligning to TRBD2. Germline CDR1 is MDHEN and CDR2 is SYDVKM. The length of the CDR3 is 16 residues. Trimming removed 4 bases from V and 0 bases from J; junction bases left unmatched: 4. The CDR3 loop is CASSSTSGNSYNEQFF. CDR3 nucleotide sequence: TGTGCCAGCAGTTCGACTAGCGGTAACTCCTACAATGAGCAGTTCTTC.

V gene TRBV5-4 combines with J gene TRBJ1-2; 8 bases map to TRBD1. With 0 bases clipped from V and 7 bases from J, the junction kept 8 bases outside the gene matches. Germline V gene sequence: CDR1 SGHNT, CDR2 YYREEE (reference sequence). This CDR3 region has 15 residues. CDR3 nucleotide sequence: TGTGCCAGCAGCTTGGGATCGCAGGGGGCTCGTGGCTACACCTTC. Its protein is CASSLGSQGARGYTF.